What follows are 32 T cell receptor beta chains derived from one specimen sequenced in a study of cytomegalovirus exposure and HLA in healthy donors. The study ran its PCR with 60 Vbeta and 13 Jbeta primers. Sequenced by immunoSEQ multiplex PCR; TCRdb stores in-frame clones only, minus some. The repertoire consists of under 150,000 clones, with 72% occurring once and the leading ten covering around 4.2%. Sequenced input: PBMCs. The receptors stem from a man aged 50 to 60 in good health and CMV-seropositive.

With regard to this clone: Other DNA sequences within the sample encode an identical CDR3. This chain joins TRBV11-2 and TRBJ1-4, with TRBD1 as a possible D gene (5 bases). V was trimmed by 0 bases and J by 2 bases, leaving 7 bases between them. There are 15 residues in the CDR3. Germline CDR1 and CDR2: SGHAT and FQNNGV. CDR3 sequence: CASSLDRVTNEKLFF. The DNA of the CDR3 is TGTGCCAGCAGCTTAGACAGGGTGACTAATGAAAAACTGTTTTTT.

The chain combines TRBV25-1 with TRBJ1-2; no clear D. CDR1 is MGHDK, CDR2 SYGVNS, per germline. This CDR3 is built from 12 residues. V lost 2 bases to trimming and J lost 7 bases, with 8 bases between them. This chain's CDR3 is CASSEGVAGYTF. The DNA of the CDR3 is TGTGCCAGCAGTGAAGGAGTTGCTGGCTACACCTTC.

The chain links TRBV6-6 to TRBJ2-2; the match to TRBD2 covers 10 bases. CDR3 length equals 16 residues. The V gene end was trimmed by 4 bases and the J gene end by 5 bases; junction bases not matched to a gene: 7. Germline loops: CDR1 MNHNY, CDR2 SVGAGI (reference sequence). The CDR3 here is CASSFGLAEVTGELFF. The CDR3 DNA reads as TGTGCCAGCAGTTTCGGACTAGCGGAAGTTACCGGGGAGCTGTTTTTT.

The chain uses TRBV7-9 and TRBJ1-4, with 9 bases fitting TRBD1. The CDR3 consists of 14 residues. Germline trimming cut 3 bases from V and 8 bases from J; bases unmatched to any gene: 4. Germline values: CDR1 SEHNR, CDR2 FQNEAQ (reference sequence). CDR3 in DNA: TGTGCCAGCAGCTTGACCGGGACAGGGGAAAAACTGTTTTTT. Its protein product is CASSLTGTGEKLFF.

This clone has just a few counts. This sequence joins TRBV7-9 and TRBJ2-6, with D maybe TRBD1 (6 bases). Germline CDR1 and CDR2: SEHNR and FQNEAQ (reference sequence). V was cut by 8 bases and J by 0 bases, with 20 bases left in between. This CDR3 has 18 amino acids. The CDR3 region has the DNA TGTGCCAGCCCAAGGACACAGGGCCTCAACTCTGGGGCCAACGTCCTGACTTTC. It specifies CASPRTQGLNSGANVLTF.

This chain connects TRBV11-1 to TRBJ2-1, with 7 bases lining up with TRBD2. Germline CDR1 is SGHAT and CDR2 is FQDESV (reference sequence). V lost 7 bases, J lost 6 bases, and 15 bases stayed unmatched. The CDR3 contains 16 residues. The chain's CDR3 is CASTKRSGGLRNEQFF. The CDR3 DNA is TGTGCCAGCACCAAAAGATCGGGGGGTCTCCGCAATGAGCAGTTCTTC.

A few counts support this clone. V usage is TRBV5-1 and J usage is TRBJ1-1, with TRBD1 matching over 7 bases. Trimming took 3 bases from V and 8 from J; bases not matched to a gene: 7. CDR1 is SGHRS, CDR2 YFSETQ, per germline. The length of the CDR3 is 13 residues. CDR3 nucleotide sequence: TGCGCCAGCAGCTCCCTAGCACAGGGGGAAGCTTTCTTT. This sequence encodes CASSSLAQGEAFF.

This clone occurred a few times. This chain uses TRBV5-1 with TRBJ2-5, with 9 bases identical to TRBD2. Germline CDR1 reads SGHRS; CDR2 reads YFSETQ. V dropped 0 bases and J dropped 2; count of bases not matched to a gene: 2. The CDR3 spans 15 residues. Here the CDR3 DNA reads TGCGCCAGCAGCTTGGCAGCGGGGGGACAAGAGACCCAGTACTTC. It specifies CASSLAAGGQETQYF.

Only a few counts were recorded for this clone. The rearrangement uses TRBV2 and TRBJ1-4, with 9 bases fitting TRBD1. CDR1 is SNHLY and CDR2 is FYNNEI in the germline V gene. Germline trimming cut 6 bases from V and 7 bases from J; bases unmatched to any gene: 6. This CDR3 has 14 residues. The CDR3 DNA sequence: TGTGCCAGCAGAAACAGGGGGCCCGGTGAAAAACTGTTTTTT. Protein: CASRNRGPGEKLFF.

This chain links TRBV5-1 with TRBJ1-2; perhaps TRBD1 as D (5 bases). V was cut by 0 bases and J by 3 bases, with 6 bases left in between. From germline, CDR1 is SGHRS and CDR2 YFSETQ. This CDR3 contains 13 residues. CDR3 in amino acids: CASSLVTDYGYTF. CDR3 DNA sequence: TGCGCCAGCAGCTTGGTGACAGACTATGGCTACACCTTC. Together with reference TRBV5-1 and TRBJ1-2, the CDR3 gives the full variable domain: KAGVTQTPRYLIKTRGQQVTLSCSPISGHRSVSWYQQTPGQGLQFLFEYFSETQRNKGNFPGRFSGRQFSNSRSEMNVSTLELGDSALYLCASSLVTDYGYTFGSGTRLTVV.

This chain links TRBV7-8 with TRBJ1-5, with D maybe TRBD1 (5 bases). Between the trimmed V and J ends, which lost 0 bases and 3 bases, there was a span of 12 bases. The CDR3 has 16 amino acids. Germline lookup yields CDR1 SGHVS and CDR2 FQNEAQ. The CDR3 here is CASSLAGHGANQPQHF. CDR3 nucleotide sequence: TGTGCCAGCAGCTTAGCAGGACACGGAGCCAATCAGCCCCAGCATTTT.

V gene TRBV5-1 combines with J gene TRBJ2-4; 12 positions match TRBD2. The V gene's germline CDR1 is SGHRS and CDR2 YFSETQ. There are 15 residues in the CDR3. V lost 3 bases to trimming and J lost 6 bases; unmatched junction nucleotides: 4. CDR3 residues: CASSSTSGGPNIQYF. The CDR3 region has the DNA TGCGCCAGCAGCTCAACTAGCGGGGGGCCAAACATTCAGTACTTC.

V and J are TRBV2 and TRBJ1-1, with 8 bases matching TRBD1. The germline CDR1 and CDR2 sequences are SNHLY and FYNNEI. The CDR3 is 15 amino acids. J gave up 0 bases and V 5 bases, and 5 bases lay outside the gene matches. The CDR3 reads CASSQDRVMNTEAFF. The DNA for the CDR3 is TGTGCCAGCAGTCAGGACAGGGTCATGAACACTGAAGCTTTCTTT. The full variable domain, rest sourced from reference TRBV2 and TRBJ1-1, is EPEVTQTPSHQVTQMGQEVILRCVPISNHLYFYWYRQILGQKVEFLVSFYNNEISEKSEIFDDQFSVERPDGSNFTLKIRSTKLEDSAMYFCASSQDRVMNTEAFFGQGTRLTVV.

The rearrangement joins TRBV2 to TRBJ2-3, with 14 bases aligning to TRBD2. Looked up from germline, CDR1 is SNHLY and CDR2 is FYNNEI. The length of the CDR3 is 18 residues. The ends lost 2 bases at V and 7 bases at J; junction bases unmatched: 11. The CDR3 bases are TGTGCCAGCAGTGAATTTGGGGGGACTAGCGGGAGTTTGAATACGCAGTATTTT. Amino acids: CASSEFGGTSGSLNTQYF. The variable domain in full, with the rest retrieved from reference TRBV2 and TRBJ2-3, is EPEVTQTPSHQVTQMGQEVILRCVPISNHLYFYWYRQILGQKVEFLVSFYNNEISEKSEIFDDQFSVERPDGSNFTLKIRSTKLEDSAMYFCASSEFGGTSGSLNTQYFGPGTRLTVL.

The V gene is TRBV6-1, the J gene TRBJ2-3, with a tentative D call TRBD2 (5 bases). V shed 4 bases and J shed 0 bases, with 14 bases lying between them. CDR1 and CDR2 (germline): MNHNS, SASEGT. This CDR3 is built from 16 residues. The CDR3 nucleotides read TGTGCCAGCAGTGCCCGGGCCGGCGGGAGCACAGATACGCAGTATTTT. This gives the protein CASSARAGGSTDTQYF.

The gene calls are TRBV25-1 and TRBJ2-7, with D perhaps matching TRBD2 (7 bases). The CDR3 extends over 14 amino acids. In germline, CDR1 is MGHDK, CDR2 SYGVNS. Between the trimmed V and J ends, which lost 1 base and 4 bases, there was a span of 11 bases. CDR3 sequence (DNA): TGTGCCAGCAGTGAATTCGGGGGGCGGTACGAGCAGTACTTC. Protein product: CASSEFGGRYEQYF.

This chain connects TRBV2 to TRBJ2-3; unclear D gene. The germline V gene encodes CDR1 SNHLY and CDR2 FYNNEI. The CDR3 spans 13 residues. The germline V and J ends were trimmed by 7 bases and 0 bases, with 8 bases remaining between them. The CDR3 spells CASITTSTDTQYF. CDR3 DNA: TGTGCCAGCATAACGACTAGCACAGATACGCAGTATTTT.

The sample holds one count of this clone. The V gene is TRBV5-1, the J gene TRBJ2-5, with TRBD2 matching over 8 bases. CDR3 length: 18 amino acids. Germline V CDR1 and CDR2: SGHRS, YFSETQ. The V segment lost 0 bases and the J segment 2 bases; nucleotides outside the gene matches: 12. CDR3 loop: CASSLGGPFSGTQETQYF. The DNA for the CDR3 is TGCGCCAGCAGCTTGGGGGGCCCCTTTAGCGGGACGCAAGAGACCCAGTACTTC.

Notes on this clone: Different DNA sequences within this sample yield the same CDR3. In nucleotides, the CDR3 is TGTGCCAGCAGACTAGCGGGCTCCTACGAGCAGTACTTC. This codes for CASRLAGSYEQYF. V and J are TRBV27 and TRBJ2-7; 9 bases map to TRBD2. The V segment lost 6 bases and the J segment 0 bases; nucleotides outside the gene matches: 0. The germline CDR1 and CDR2 sequences are MNHEY and SMNVEV (reference sequence). The CDR3 extends over 13 amino acids.

This chain uses TRBV5-4 with TRBJ2-1, with 7 bases identical to TRBD2. CDR1 is SGHNT, CDR2 YYREEE, per germline (reference sequence). This CDR3 region has 15 residues. After removal of 4 bases from V and 7 bases from J, the junction contained 11 bases not matched to a gene. The CDR3 region is CASSPRAGVGNEQFF. In DNA, the CDR3 is TGTGCCAGCAGCCCCCGGGCGGGAGTAGGGAATGAGCAGTTCTTC.

This clone came up a few times. The chain carries TRBV5-4 and TRBJ2-1; 7 bases are a match to TRBD1. Germline loops: CDR1 SGHNT, CDR2 YYREEE (reference sequence). CDR3 size: 14 residues. V shed 3 bases, J shed 7 bases, and the junction held 7 bases outside the gene matches. CDR3 region: CASSYRQGTNEQFF. DNA of the CDR3: TGTGCCAGCAGCTATCGACAGGGTACGAATGAGCAGTTCTTC.

This sequence joins TRBV7-9 and TRBJ2-3; D not resolved. Deletions cut 3 bases from V and 1 base from J, with 14 bases between. The CDR3 is 16 residues long. CDR1 SEHNR and CDR2 FQNEAQ come from the germline V gene (reference sequence). CDR3 residues: CASSFERSPRTDTQYF. DNA of the CDR3: TGTGCCAGCAGCTTCGAGAGGTCCCCCCGCACAGATACGCAGTATTTT.

The chain employs TRBV11-3 and TRBJ2-5, with 9 nucleotides matching TRBD2. V lost 1 base and J lost 7; bases outside the gene matches: 10. This CDR3 has 16 residues. Germline CDR1 is SGHNT and CDR2 is YENEEA. The CDR3 loop reads CASSLGGLAGIGTQYF. The CDR3 DNA follows: TGTGCCAGCAGCTTAGGAGGGCTAGCGGGAATTGGGACCCAGTACTTC.

The CDR3 DNA sequence: TGCGCCAGCAGCTTGACGATTGTATCAGGGGTTAATTCACCCCTCCACTTT. Its translation is CASSLTIVSGVNSPLHF. The rearrangement links TRBV5-1 to TRBJ1-6; D is perhaps TRBD1 (6 bases). Germline V lookup: CDR1 SGHRS, CDR2 YFSETQ. The CDR3 runs to 17 residues. Between the trimmed V and J ends, which lost 1 base and 6 bases, there was a span of 17 bases.

The chain employs TRBV6-5 and TRBJ2-7; 7 nucleotides line up with TRBD1. The CDR3 loop spans 15 amino acids. V lost 5 bases, J lost 4 bases, and 11 bases stayed unmatched. CDR1 is MNHEY, CDR2 SVGAGI, per germline. The CDR3 DNA reads as TGTGCCAGCAGTAAAGACAGGGTGAGACCTTACGAGCAGTACTTC. Its translation is CASSKDRVRPYEQYF.

The rearrangement joins TRBV30 to TRBJ1-5; 7 positions agree with TRBD1. The CDR3 is 15 residues long. J was trimmed by 4 bases and V by 0 bases; bases with no gene match: 6. Germline V gene lookup returns CDR1 GTSNPN and CDR2 SVGIG (reference sequence). The CDR3 bases are TGTGCCTGGAGTGTAAAAGGGGGCCGAAATCAGCCCCAGCATTTT. Protein sequence: CAWSVKGGRNQPQHF. Full variable domain (outside the CDR3, taken from reference TRBV30 and TRBJ1-5): SQTIHQWPATLVQPVGSPLSLECTVEGTSNPNLYWYRQAAGRGLQLLFYSVGIGQISSEVPQNLSASRPQDRQFILSSKKLLLSDSGFYLCAWSVKGGRNQPQHFGDGTRLSIL.

The gene calls are TRBV10-1 and TRBJ2-3; 8 bases agree with TRBD1. Germline CDR1 WNHNN, CDR2 SYGVQD (reference sequence). The CDR3 is 17 amino acids. The J segment lost 8 bases and the V segment lost 4 bases, leaving 17 bases of the junction unmatched. The CDR3 here is CASSVGSRDRLRGTQYF. As DNA, the CDR3 is TGCGCCAGCAGTGTAGGGTCGAGGGACAGGCTTCGAGGTACGCAGTATTTT.

Comment on this clone: Distinct nucleotide sequences in the sample also encode this CDR3. CDR3 in amino acids: CASSPGAGVNTEAFF. The CDR3, as DNA: TGTGCCAGCTCACCCGGCGCGGGGGTGAACACTGAAGCTTTCTTT. This sequence joins TRBV18 and TRBJ1-1; D is possibly TRBD1 (5 bases). CDR1 is KGHSH, CDR2 LQKENI, per germline. The CDR3 loop spans 15 amino acids. The V gene lost 3 bases and the J gene lost 0 bases, with 11 bases spanning the gap.

The chain links TRBV10-3 to TRBJ2-7; TRBD2 aligns across 10 bases. Per germline, CDR1 ENHRY and CDR2 SYGVKD. This CDR3 spans 16 amino acids. Unmatched junction bases numbered 7, after V lost 2 bases and J lost 3 bases. The CDR3 bases are TGTGCCATCAGTGAGGTCCCGACTAGCGGGTACTACGAGCAGTACTTC. This translates into CAISEVPTSGYYEQYF.

V usage is TRBV14 and J usage is TRBJ2-5; 15 nucleotides line up with TRBD2. The CDR3 spans 17 residues. Per germline, CDR1 SGHDN and CDR2 FVKESK. V was pared by 1 base and J by 5 bases, with 5 bases of the junction left unmatched. The CDR3 sequence is CASSQGTSGGALETQYF. The DNA for the CDR3 is TGTGCCAGCAGCCAAGGGACTAGCGGGGGGGCCCTGGAGACCCAGTACTTC.

Remarks on this clone: Other DNA sequences in this specimen translate into the identical CDR3. The chain carries TRBV6-6 and TRBJ2-7, with 11 bases identical to TRBD1. The V segment lost 5 bases and the J segment 4 bases; nucleotides outside the gene matches: 4. The germline gives CDR1 MNHNY, CDR2 SVGAGI (reference sequence). The CDR3 covers 14 residues. CDR3 residues: CASSRTGGAYEQYF. Here the CDR3 DNA reads TGTGCCAGCAGTAGGACAGGGGGCGCGTACGAGCAGTACTTC.

The chain couples TRBV6-5 to TRBJ1-2; 7 nucleotides line up with TRBD1. Germline assignment: CDR1 MNHEY and CDR2 SVGAGI. The CDR3 contains 14 residues. The junction had 4 bases not matched to a gene; V was cut back by 2 bases and J by 4 bases. The CDR3 protein is CASSYNRDSYGYTF. CDR3 bases: TGTGCCAGCAGTTACAATCGGGACAGCTATGGCTACACCTTC.